One T cell receptor beta chain is described in this entry. Its antigen is still unknown. This entry comes from a study of OX40 agonist ivuxolimab in advanced cancers. Overall study findings and caveats: Both blood CD4+ and CD8+ T cells showed clonal growth by week 6 at 0.1 to 3.0 mg/kg. CD8+ T cells (on average) carried more expanded clones than CD4+ T cells.

Sequencing used immunoSEQ multiplex PCR; TCRdb keeps in-frame clones, though not all of them. There are around 64,000 clones in the sample; roughly nine tenths occur only once, and approximately 15% lies in the top ten. Blood samples were obtained at baseline, cycle 4 day 1, and cycle 7 day 1. The CDR3 length is 13 residues. CDR1 is SGHVS, CDR2 FQNEAQ, per germline. V dropped 5 bases and J dropped 2 bases, with 7 bases sitting between them. The source is an adult with an advanced solid tumor such as melanoma, head and neck, liver or kidney cancer. Specimen: CD4+ or CD8+ T cells sorted from blood, collected in a trial of the OX40 agonist ivuxolimab. The rearrangement joins TRBV7-8 to TRBJ2-1; D gene ambiguous. The CDR3 bases are TGTGCCAGCAGCCTATCGACCTACAATGAGCAGTTCTTC. Its protein is CASSLSTYNEQFF.